These T cell receptor beta chains were read from a single sample in a study of PD-1 blockade in classical Hodgkin lymphoma. The method was immunoSEQ multiplex PCR; TCRdb's version includes in-frame clones alone and lacks a portion of them. The profile covers 84,000 or so clones, with around 90% appearing a single time and approximately 2.5% taken by the ten largest. Sequenced material: peripheral blood mononuclear cells (PBMCs), taken before the second cycle of nivolumab. The origin of the receptors is a human donor with classical Hodgkin lymphoma. The CDR3 runs from the conserved cysteine through the conserved F or W. D genes are given only for firm matches. Some rows mark clone size as missing; the rest say once, few, many or name a class of expanded clone.

clone_size	v_call	j_call	d_call	cdr3_aa	cdr3_nt
.	TRBV28	TRBJ2-1	TRBD2	CASSTLGGTSGRGHPNNEQFF	TGTGCCAGCAGTACGCTCGGAGGGACTAGCGGGAGGGGCCACCCTAACAATGAGCAGTTCTTC
once	TRBV28	TRBJ2-1	TRBD1	CASSLGDRGRDEQFF	TGTGCCAGCAGTTTAGGGGACAGGGGGCGCGATGAGCAGTTCTTC
.	TRBV19	TRBJ2-7	TRBD2	CASSTSAGESYEQYF	TGTGCCAGTAGTACCTCAGCGGGAGAATCCTACGAGCAGTACTTC
once	TRBV7-9	TRBJ2-7	.	CASSMDNYEQYF	TGTGCCAGCAGCATGGACAACTACGAGCAGTACTTC
.	TRBV27	TRBJ2-1	TRBD1	CASSFSLTGEQFF	TGTGCCAGCAGTTTTTCCCTGACAGGGGAGCAGTTCTTC
.	TRBV6-1	TRBJ2-5	TRBD1	CASSEVRTGGRETQYF	TGTGCCAGCAGTGAAGTGAGAACAGGGGGACGAGAGACCCAGTACTTC
.	TRBV29-1	TRBJ1-4	.	CSVRRWGGNGEKLFF	TGCAGCGTCCGACGGTGGGGGGGAAACGGAGAAAAACTGTTTTTT
.	TRBV18	TRBJ1-1	.	CASSPDGLMNTEAFF	TGTGCCAGCTCACCCGACGGCCTCATGAACACTGAAGCTTTCTTT
.	TRBV27	TRBJ2-7	.	CASSSQGLSFSYEQYF	TGTGCCAGCAGTTCACAGGGACTATCATTCTCCTACGAGCAGTACTTC
.	TRBV20-1	TRBJ2-3	.	CSARGKDTQYF	TGCAGTGCTAGGGGAAAGGATACGCAGTATTTT
once	TRBV30	TRBJ2-7	.	CAWSSGYSYEQYF	TGTGCCTGGAGTAGCGGGTACTCCTACGAGCAGTACTTC
.	TRBV6-5	TRBJ2-5	TRBD1	CASSRQGETQYF	TGTGCCAGCAGTCGACAGGGAGAGACCCAGTACTTC
.	TRBV6-4	TRBJ1-1	.	CASKFDMNTEAFF	TGTGCCAGCAAATTTGACATGAACACTGAAGCTTTCTTT
.	TRBV6-1	TRBJ2-7	.	CASPGGATYEQYF	TGTGCCAGCCCTGGTGGGGCCACCTACGAGCAGTACTTC
.	TRBV12-5	TRBJ2-7	.	CASGLVLDITSASYEQYF	TGTGCTAGTGGTTTGGTATTGGATATAACGTCGGCCTCATACGAGCAGTACTTC
.	TRBV14	TRBJ2-3	.	CASSQARGTDTQYF	TGTGCCAGCAGCCAGGCCCGGGGCACAGATACGCAGTATTTT
.	TRBV19	TRBJ1-1	.	CASSFYRNTEAFF	TGTGCCAGTAGCTTTTACAGAAACACTGAAGCTTTCTTT
.	TRBV18	TRBJ2-7	TRBD1	CASSLDRVEQYF	TGTGCCAGCTCACTGGACAGGGTCGAGCAGTACTTC
.	TRBV5-1	TRBJ1-1	.	CASRDQGRDEAFF	TGCGCCAGCAGAGACCAGGGTAGGGATGAAGCTTTCTTT
.	TRBV5-6	TRBJ2-7	.	CASSLEGAGRSYEQYF	TGTGCCAGCAGCTTGGAAGGGGCGGGCAGATCCTACGAGCAGTACTTC
.	TRBV19	TRBJ2-3	TRBD2	CASSIGLAGATDTQYF	TGTGCCAGTAGTATCGGCCTAGCGGGAGCAACAGATACGCAGTATTTT
.	TRBV28	TRBJ1-2	.	CASSLGSPPGYTF	TGTGCCAGCAGTTTGGGCAGTCCCCCGGGCTACACCTTC
.	TRBV29-1	TRBJ2-2	TRBD2	CSGLAGAAGELFF	TGCAGCGGACTAGCGGGAGCGGCCGGGGAGCTGTTTTTT
.	TRBV6-5	TRBJ2-7	.	CASSFFQGSEQYF	TGTGCCAGCAGTTTTTTTCAGGGGTCCGAGCAGTACTTC
.	TRBV19	TRBJ2-1	.	CASSISPPGEQFF	TGTGCCAGTAGTATAAGTCCGCCCGGTGAGCAGTTCTTC
.	TRBV28	TRBJ1-2	TRBD1	CASSRLGQGGYGYTF	TGTGCCAGCAGTCGGCTTGGACAGGGCGGCTATGGCTACACCTTC
once	TRBV11-3	TRBJ2-7	.	CASSLYPNNEQYF	TGTGCCAGCAGCTTATATCCGAATAACGAGCAGTACTTC
.	TRBV6-6	TRBJ2-1	.	CASSLRIAEDEQFF	TGTGCCAGCAGCCTGAGGATAGCAGAAGATGAGCAGTTCTTC
.	TRBV18	TRBJ1-5	.	CASSPLPTGRFSNQPQHF	TGTGCCAGCTCACCACTACCGACGGGCAGGTTCAGTAATCAGCCCCAGCATTTT
.	TRBV15	TRBJ1-1	.	CATSSTMAFPGAFF	TGTGCCACCAGCAGTACGATGGCCTTTCCCGGGGCTTTCTTT
.	TRBV28	TRBJ1-5	TRBD1	CASSLAGTAETNQPQHF	TGTGCCAGCAGTTTGGCCGGGACAGCCGAAACTAATCAGCCCCAGCATTTT
.	TRBV2	TRBJ1-4	.	CASSSEYREEKLFF	TGTGCCAGCAGTTCAGAGTACCGAGAGGAAAAACTGTTTTTT
.	TRBV7-9	TRBJ1-4	TRBD1	CASSPDRGAETNEKLFF	TGTGCCAGCAGCCCGGACAGGGGGGCGGAAACTAATGAAAAACTGTTTTTT
.	TRBV30	TRBJ2-7	TRBD1	CAWSTGQGGF	TGTGCCTGGAGTACCGGACAGGGCGGCTTC
.	TRBV5-4	TRBJ1-2	TRBD1	CASSLTRDRGYGYTF	TGTGCCAGCAGCTTGACGCGGGACAGGGGTTATGGCTACACCTTC
.	TRBV6-1	TRBJ2-5	.	CASSEASYATQYF	TGTGCCAGCAGTGAAGCTAGTTACGCGACCCAGTACTTC
.	TRBV5-4	TRBJ1-2	.	CASSFLADYGYTF	TGTGCCAGCAGCTTTCTAGCGGACTATGGCTACACCTTC